One sample yielded the 8 T cell receptor beta chains listed below, sequenced in a study of beta chain features in type 1 diabetes. The investigators reverse transcribed all of the isolated RNA, so they sequenced expressed TCRB transcripts. Libraries were prepared by immunoSEQ multiplex PCR; TCRdb keeps only in-frame clonotypes and omits some of them. Here the sample spans 130,000 or so clones, roughly 15% being singletons. Study results and caveats: In all four CD4+ subsets, TCRB CDR3 length was significantly, moderately reduced in type 1 diabetes.

No antigens are known for them. Sequencing input: central memory CD4+ T cells from blood. The receptors here all came from a man younger than 45 with type 1 diabetes.

This clone was counted a few times. This sequence joins TRBV4-1 and TRBJ1-5; 7 positions match TRBD1. Trimming cost V 0 bases and J 5 bases; bases outside gene matches: 7. From germline, CDR1 is MGHRA and CDR2 YSYEKL. This CDR3 has 16 residues. In DNA form, the CDR3 reads TGCGCCAGCAGCCAAGATCCCGGGACAGATTATCAGCCCCAGCATTTT. Translating gives CASSQDPGTDYQPQHF.

The CDR3 loop reads CASSSGTEYEQYF. CDR3 in DNA: TGTGCCAGCAGCTCCGGGACAGAATACGAGCAGTACTTC. The chain is built from TRBV6-5 and TRBJ2-7, with TRBD1 matching 7 bases. The CDR3 is 13 amino acids. Trimming took 6 bases from V and 4 from J; bases not matched to a gene: 6. From germline, CDR1 is MNHEY and CDR2 SVGAGI.

This clone has just a few counts. The chain links TRBV6-8 to TRBJ1-5, with TRBD1 matching 8 bases. V trimming: 11 bases; J trimming: 2 bases; junction bases outside the gene matches: 8. Germline CDR1 reads MNHGY; CDR2 reads SAAAGT. The CDR3 loop spans 14 amino acids. The CDR3 DNA reads as TGTGCCGGTGGACAGGGCAACGGCAATCAGCCCCAGCATTTT. It is translated as CAGGQGNGNQPQHF.

The chain recombines TRBV11-3 with TRBJ2-7; D may be TRBD1 or TRBD2 (5 bases each). Germline V lookup: CDR1 SGHNT, CDR2 YENEEA. CDR3 size: 13 residues. Trimming shortened V by 3 bases and J by 5 bases, and 11 bases separated the two germline ends. The CDR3 loop is CASSLGVSDEQYF. CDR3 in DNA: TGTGCCAGCAGCTTGGGGGTCTCGGACGAGCAGTACTTC.

The chain combines TRBV6-5 with TRBJ1-1, with D uncertain. There are 11 residues in the CDR3. V was trimmed by 8 bases and J by 5 bases, leaving 9 bases between them. Per the germline V gene, CDR1 is MNHEY and CDR2 is SVGAGI. CDR3 nucleotide sequence: TGTGCCAGCTCCCTGGGGACTGAAGCTTTCTTT. It specifies CASSLGTEAFF.

In its sample, this clone was seen a few times. The chain joins TRBV6-5 to TRBJ2-5; D uncertain. Per germline, CDR1 MNHEY and CDR2 SVGAGI. V was cut by 5 bases and J by 9 bases, with 19 bases left in between. The CDR3 loop spans 14 amino acids. CDR3 nucleotide sequence: TGTGCCAGCAGTGAAGTTCCCGGACGGACGGCCCAGTACTTC. Protein product: CASSEVPGRTAQYF.

There are a few counts of this clone. This chain joins TRBV1 and TRBJ1-4. TRBV1 is designated a pseudogene. The CDR3 loop spans 13 amino acids. This CDR3 reads CTSSRMGNEKLFF. The CDR3 bases are TGCACCAGCAGCCGCATGGGGAATGAAAAACTGTTTTTT.

Concerning this clone itself: A much bigger clone sits one base away, suggesting this may be a read error. This sequence joins TRBV30 and TRBJ1-6, with D uncertain. Germline V gene data show CDR1 as GTSNPN and CDR2 as SVGIG (reference sequence). The CDR3 sequence is 14 residues long. With 3 bases removed from V and 10 bases from J, the gap between germline ends came to 16 bases. CDR3 sequence reads: CAWRLGGGRSPLHF. The CDR3 nucleotides are TGTGCCTGGAGGCTAGGCGGCGGGAGGTCACCCCTCCACTTT.